The clone carrying this T cell receptor (beta chain) was recorded many times. Antigen unknown. Unsorted libraries were derived from 2 million PBMCs stored at -80 C. These data come from a study of neurological immune-mediated disorders. Overall study findings and caveats: Neither clinical nor MRI features showed any association with the multiple sclerosis repertoire cluster, and the authors stated that larger cohorts are needed. One related-CDR3 cluster, found by phylogenetic grouping, held repertoires of 18 of 34 multiple sclerosis patients and is a possible signature.

As for the cDNA, it was generated by 5'RACE with 10-nucleotide random UMIs. TCRdb reprocessed the 5' RACE reads via MiXCR and lists one record per CDR3 protein. Of 100,000 or so distinct CDR3 sequences in the sample, roughly 4% were seen once. Losses at the gene ends were 11 bases for V and 5 bases for J; bases not matched to a gene: 6. This CDR3 is 12 amino acids long. Germline V gene sequence: CDR1 MGHRA, CDR2 YSYEKL. This chain connects TRBV4-1 to TRBJ2-1; TRBD2 matches at 7 bases. The TCR sequence derives from a young woman with multiple sclerosis. The sequencing input was PBMCs. The CDR3: CAVGGGNNEQFF. CDR3 nucleotides: TGCGCCGTGGGCGGGGGAAACAATGAGCAGTTCTTC.